This TCR beta chain was captured in a study of blood T cell repertoires in COVID-19. Study-wide context: Sources were T cells, B-cell-depleted T cells, or PBMCs; the material itself was cDNA or gDNA.

Looked up from germline, CDR1 is LNHDA and CDR2 is SQIVND (reference sequence). The CDR3 runs to 15 residues. Trimming stripped 6 bases from V and 1 base from J, with 13 bases between. In the authors' workflow: Quantification of nucleated cells was approximated via reference gene primer amplification. Clones were read by immunoSEQ multiplex PCR, and TCRdb kept only the in-frame ones, dropping some. That table furnishes V, J and clone size, whereas the DNA furnished D and trimming. The table includes about 140,000 clones, about 80% detected once. The sequence was obtained from a woman aged 55-70 years with acute or convalescent COVID-19. The sequenced sample was peripheral blood. J is TRBJ2-1 and V is TRBV19; TRBD2 is a possible D gene (5 bases). For the CDR3, the DNA is TGTGCCAGTAGCAAATGGCCGGGATCCTACAATGAGCAGTTCTTC. Residues: CASSKWPGSYNEQFF.